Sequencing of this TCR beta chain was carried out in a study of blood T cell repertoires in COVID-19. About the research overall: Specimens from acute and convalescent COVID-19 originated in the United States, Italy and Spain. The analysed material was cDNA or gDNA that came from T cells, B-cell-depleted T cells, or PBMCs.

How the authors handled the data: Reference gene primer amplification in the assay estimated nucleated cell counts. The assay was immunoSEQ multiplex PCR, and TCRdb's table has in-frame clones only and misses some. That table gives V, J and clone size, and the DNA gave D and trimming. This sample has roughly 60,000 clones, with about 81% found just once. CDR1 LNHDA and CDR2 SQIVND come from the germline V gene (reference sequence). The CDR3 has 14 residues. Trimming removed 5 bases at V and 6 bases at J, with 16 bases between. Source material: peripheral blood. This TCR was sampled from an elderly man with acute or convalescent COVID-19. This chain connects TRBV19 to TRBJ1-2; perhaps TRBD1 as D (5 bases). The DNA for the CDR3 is TGTGCCAGTAGTTCCGTTGCGGGGCAAAATGGCTACACCTTC. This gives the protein CASSSVAGQNGYTF.